The entry that follows covers one T cell receptor (beta chain) sequence. Its antigen is still unknown. Treatment specified: 10-day PBMC culture with coronavirus spike peptide pools or control peptides (ViraFEST assay). CDR3 length equals 14 residues. V shed 4 bases, J shed 7 bases, and the junction held 2 bases outside the gene matches. The data derive from a study of vaccination and CD4 T cells after COVID-19. Study details: Some control cultures received a CEFX pool, which served as the positive control. Others received an HIV-1 Nef pool or no peptide.

With the Oncomine TCR Beta short-read assay, DNA from cultured CD4+ T cells was sequenced. TCRdb processed the PCR reads anew with MiXCR; each CDR3 protein has one entry. The sample holds 15,000 to 20,000 distinct CDR3 sequences, around 49% seen once. The study, taken as a whole, reports: Median numbers of SARS-CoV-2-reactive clonotypes increased from about 20 to 38 (not a significant change).

This TCR derives from a human donor who had recovered from COVID-19. The material sequenced was CD4+ T cells from blood, cultured in vitro. The chain carries TRBV12-3 or TRBV12-4 and TRBJ1-4; TRBD1 matches at 11 bases. The CDR3 loop reads CASSSDRGREKLFF. CDR3 DNA sequence: TGTGCCAGCAGTTCGGACAGGGGGCGTGAAAAACTGTTTTTT.